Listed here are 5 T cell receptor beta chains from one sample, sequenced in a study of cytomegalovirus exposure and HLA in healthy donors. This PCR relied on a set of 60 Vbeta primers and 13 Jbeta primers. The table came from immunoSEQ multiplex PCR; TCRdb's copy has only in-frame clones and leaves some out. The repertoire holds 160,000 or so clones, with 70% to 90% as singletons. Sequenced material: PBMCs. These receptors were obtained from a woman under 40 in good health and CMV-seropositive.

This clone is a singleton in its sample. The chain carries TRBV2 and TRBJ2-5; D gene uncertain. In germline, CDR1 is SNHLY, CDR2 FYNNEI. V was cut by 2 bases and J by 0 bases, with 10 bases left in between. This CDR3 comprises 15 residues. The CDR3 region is CASSEMGLYQETQYF. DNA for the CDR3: TGTGCCAGCAGTGAAATGGGCCTTTACCAAGAGACCCAGTACTTC.

In DNA form, the CDR3 reads TGTGCCAGCAGCTTAAATAGTCTAGCGGGGATCGGCTACAATGAGCAGTTCTTC. Amino acids: CASSLNSLAGIGYNEQFF. V usage is TRBV7-3 and J usage is TRBJ2-1; 9 bases are shared with TRBD2. The germline CDR1 and CDR2 sequences are SGHTA and FQGTGA. This CDR3 region has 18 residues. J was trimmed by 3 bases and V by 1 base; bases with no gene match: 10. The complete variable domain, with remaining parts taken from reference TRBV7-3 and TRBJ2-1, reads GAGVSQTPSNKVTEKGKYVELRCDPISGHTALYWYRQSLGQGPEFLIYFQGTGAADDSGLPNDRFFAVRPEGSVSTLKIQRTERGDSAVYLCASSLNSLAGIGYNEQFFGPGTRLTVL.

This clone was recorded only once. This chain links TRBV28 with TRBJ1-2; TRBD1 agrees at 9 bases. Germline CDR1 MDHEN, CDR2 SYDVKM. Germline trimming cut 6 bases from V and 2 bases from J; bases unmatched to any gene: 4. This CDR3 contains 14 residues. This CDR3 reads CASRKQGANYGYTF. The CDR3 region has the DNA TGTGCCAGCAGAAAACAGGGGGCGAACTATGGCTACACCTTC.

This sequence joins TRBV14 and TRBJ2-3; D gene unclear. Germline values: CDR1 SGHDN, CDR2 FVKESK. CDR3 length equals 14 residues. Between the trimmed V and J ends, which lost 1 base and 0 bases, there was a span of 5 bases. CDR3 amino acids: CASSQVGSTDTQYF. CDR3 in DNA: TGTGCCAGCAGCCAAGTCGGGAGCACAGATACGCAGTATTTT.

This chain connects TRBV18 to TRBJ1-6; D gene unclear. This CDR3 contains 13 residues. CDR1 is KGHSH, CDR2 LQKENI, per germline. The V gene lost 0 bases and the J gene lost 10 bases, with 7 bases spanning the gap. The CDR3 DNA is TGTGCCAGCTCACCACCGGGCGGGTCACCCCTCCACTTT. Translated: CASSPPGGSPLHF.